The 20 T cell receptor beta chains in this list originate from one sample, sequenced in a study of blood T cell repertoires in COVID-19. The protocol was immunoSEQ multiplex PCR, while the TCRdb copy is restricted to in-frame clones and leaves out a portion. The repertoire holds hundreds of thousands of clones, with less than 90% as singletons. The sequencing sample was made of PBMCs or T cells enriched from blood (not recorded which). Receptor source: a woman aged 45-65 years who had recovered from COVID-19.

Here the CDR3 reads CASSLGRDYGYTF. The CDR3, as DNA: TGTGCCAGCAGCTTGGGCAGGGACTATGGCTACACCTTC. This sequence joins TRBV5-4 and TRBJ1-2; D is possibly TRBD1 (5 bases). CDR1 and CDR2 from the germline V gene are SGHNT and YYREEE (reference sequence). This CDR3 has 13 residues. V lost 0 bases, J lost 3 bases, and 6 bases lay in between.

The rearrangement uses TRBV7-2 and TRBJ1-3; 8 bases map to TRBD1. Germline values: CDR1 SGHTA, CDR2 FQGNSA. The V gene end was trimmed by 5 bases and the J gene end by 4 bases; junction bases not matched to a gene: 4. The CDR3 contains 14 residues. This CDR3 reads CASSPDRGGNTIYF. CDR3 coding DNA: TGTGCCAGCAGCCCCGACAGGGGAGGAAACACCATATATTTT. Drawing the rest from reference TRBV7-2 and TRBJ1-3, the complete variable domain is GAGVSQSPSNKVTEKGKDVELRCDPISGHTALYWYRQSLGQGLEFLIYFQGNSAPDKSGLPSDRFSAERTGGSVSTLTIQRTQQEDSAVYLCASSPDRGGNTIYFGEGSWLTVV.

The chain has TRBV7-9 and TRBJ1-4; 12 nucleotides match TRBD1. The ends lost 4 bases at V and 5 bases at J; junction bases unmatched: 8. The germline CDR1 and CDR2 sequences are SEHNR and FQNEAQ (reference sequence). The CDR3 sequence is 17 residues long. CDR3 in amino acids: CASSSGTGGLGNEKLFF. The CDR3, as DNA: TGTGCCAGCAGCTCCGGGACAGGGGGCTTGGGCAATGAAAAACTGTTTTTT.

The chain combines TRBV2 with TRBJ2-7, with TRBD2 matching over 7 bases. Germline V gene lookup returns CDR1 SNHLY and CDR2 FYNNEI. J gave up 2 bases and V 8 bases, and 9 bases lay outside the gene matches. This CDR3 has 14 residues. CDR3 region: CASGRREAAYEQYF. As DNA, the CDR3 is TGTGCCAGCGGCAGACGGGAGGCCGCCTACGAGCAGTACTTC.

The genes are TRBV15 and TRBJ2-1; TRBD1 matches at 7 bases. The CDR3 covers 16 residues. V shed 1 base, J shed 6 bases, and the junction held 9 bases outside the gene matches. Germline CDR1 is LNHNV and CDR2 is YYDKDF (reference sequence). Here the CDR3 DNA reads TGTGCCACCAGCAGAGCCAAGGGGGCGGCGGGCAATGAGCAGTTCTTC. Protein sequence: CATSRAKGAAGNEQFF.

V and J are TRBV9 and TRBJ1-2, with 8 positions matching TRBD1. The V gene's germline CDR1 is SGDLS and CDR2 YYNGEE. The CDR3 has 16 residues. The V gene end was trimmed by 0 bases and the J gene end by 4 bases; junction bases not matched to a gene: 8. CDR3 sequence reads: CASSVAPRGTGYGYTF. The DNA for the CDR3 is TGTGCCAGCAGCGTAGCCCCTAGGGGGACAGGCTATGGCTACACCTTC.

In this sample, this clone turned up a few times. The chain couples TRBV7-9 to TRBJ2-7; D is undetermined. Germline V gene sequence: CDR1 SEHNR, CDR2 FQNEAQ (reference sequence). This CDR3 comprises 13 residues. V was cut by 1 base and J by 4 bases, with 8 bases left in between. The CDR3 sequence: CASSLVADYEQYF. In nucleotides, the CDR3 is TGTGCCAGCAGCTTAGTGGCAGATTACGAGCAGTACTTC.

The chain couples TRBV3-1 (or the pseudogene TRBV3-2) to TRBJ2-3; D gene unclear. Germline values: CDR1 LGHDT, CDR2 YNNKEL (reference sequence). CDR3 size: 16 residues. V lost 0 bases to trimming and J lost 1 base, with 11 bases between them. CDR3 in amino acids: CASSQDRVARTDTQYF. CDR3 coding DNA: TGTGCCAGCAGCCAAGATCGGGTTGCCCGCACAGATACGCAGTATTTT.

The chain uses TRBV10-3 and TRBJ2-1; 10 positions agree with TRBD2. The CDR3 is 15 amino acids. CDR1 is ENHRY, CDR2 SYGVKD, per germline. The V and J ends lost 6 bases and 6 bases, in that order; junction bases with no gene match: 8. CDR3 bases: TGTGCCATCAGGTCGACTAGCGGGCCTACCAATGAGCAGTTCTTC. This encodes CAIRSTSGPTNEQFF.

This sequence joins TRBV18 and TRBJ1-1; 9 bases map to TRBD1. Per the germline V gene, CDR1 is KGHSH and CDR2 is LQKENI. V lost 6 bases and J lost 0; bases outside the gene matches: 11. The CDR3 loop spans 17 amino acids. The CDR3 nucleotides read TGTGCCAGCTCTCTGGGACAGGGCCGGAGGATGAACACTGAAGCTTTCTTT. It yields the protein CASSLGQGRRMNTEAFF.

The chain is built from TRBV6-5 and TRBJ1-1; D possibly corresponds to TRBD1 (5 bases). Germline loops: CDR1 MNHEY, CDR2 SVGAGI. The CDR3 loop spans 12 amino acids. Trimming shortened V by 4 bases and J by 11 bases, and 14 bases separated the two germline ends. The CDR3 nucleotides read TGTGCCAGCAGTTCGGTGGACAAAACTGCTTTCTTT. Protein product: CASSSVDKTAFF.

CDR3 in amino acids: CASSLHGTANSPLHF. Written as DNA, the CDR3 is TGTGCCAGCAGCTTACATGGGACAGCAAATTCACCCCTCCACTTT. The rearrangement links TRBV7-2 to TRBJ1-6, with TRBD1 identical over 7 bases. V trimming: 2 bases; J trimming: 7 bases; junction bases outside the gene matches: 5. This CDR3 is built from 15 residues. The germline gives CDR1 SGHTA, CDR2 FQGNSA.

V is TRBV4-1 and J is TRBJ2-7, with D hard to call. V was pared by 1 base and J by 2 bases, with 6 bases between. Germline V gene data show CDR1 as MGHRA and CDR2 as YSYEKL. This CDR3 is 13 amino acids long. CDR3 amino acids: CASSQATTYEQYF. CDR3 nucleotides: TGCGCCAGCAGCCAAGCCACAACCTACGAGCAGTACTTC.

In regard to this clone: A read error may produce the germline difference seen at one junction end. The chain is built from TRBV29-1 and TRBJ2-7; TRBD2 matches 13 bases. Germline loops: CDR1 SQVTM, CDR2 ANQGSEA. This CDR3 has 14 residues. CDR3 protein: CSVEGTSGNYEQYF. CDR3 bases: TGCAGCGTCGAAGGGACTAGCGGGAACTACGAGCAGTACTTC.

V and J are TRBV2 and TRBJ2-1; 10 bases line up with TRBD2. Losses at the gene ends were 5 bases for V and 3 bases for J; bases not matched to a gene: 1. CDR3 length equals 14 residues. Germline CDR1 is SNHLY and CDR2 is FYNNEI. CDR3 nucleotides: TGTGCCAGCAGTTCTAGCGGGAGCTACAATGAGCAGTTCTTC. Translation: CASSSSGSYNEQFF.

This clone was recorded only once. This rearrangement joins TRBV30 to TRBJ2-1; 15 bases map to TRBD2. This CDR3 region has 19 residues. Germline V gives CDR1 GTSNPN, CDR2 SVGIG (reference sequence). The J segment lost 4 bases and the V segment lost 0 bases, leaving 10 bases of the junction unmatched. The CDR3 sequence: CAWSVGRTSGRGKYNEQFF. The CDR3 bases are TGTGCCTGGAGTGTAGGTCGGACTAGCGGGAGGGGGAAGTACAATGAGCAGTTCTTC.

The V gene is TRBV4-3, the J gene TRBJ1-5; a weak D match, TRBD1 (5 bases). Trimming pared 2 bases from V and 6 bases from J, leaving 14 bases between. CDR1 LGHNA and CDR2 YSLEER come from the germline V gene. This CDR3 is 15 amino acids long. The CDR3 is CASSQNAYRTQPQHF. DNA of the CDR3: TGCGCCAGCAGCCAAAATGCCTACAGGACTCAGCCCCAGCATTTT.

The sample holds one count of this clone. The chain combines TRBV27 with TRBJ2-2; a possible D gene is TRBD1 (6 bases). The CDR3 sequence is 17 residues long. V lost 6 bases and J lost 1, with 18 bases in between. The germline V gene encodes CDR1 MNHEY and CDR2 SMNVEV (reference sequence). The CDR3 loop reads CASSLDSKRVNTGELFF. Written as DNA, the CDR3 is TGTGCCAGCAGCCTGGACAGTAAGCGAGTGAACACCGGGGAGCTGTTTTTT.

About this clone itself: This sample includes further DNA sequences coding for the same CDR3. The chain links TRBV7-2 to TRBJ1-2, with a tentative D call TRBD1 (6 bases). Trimming took off 6 bases at V and 4 bases at J, with 12 bases between the two ends. Germline CDR1 and CDR2: SGHTA and FQGNSA. The length of the CDR3 is 13 residues. The CDR3 loop is CASSLRGPYGYTF. The DNA for the CDR3 is TGTGCCAGCAGTCTCAGGGGTCCCTATGGCTACACCTTC.

The chain carries TRBV19 and TRBJ1-1, with 9 bases fitting TRBD1. J lost 1 base, V lost 6 bases, and 3 bases had no gene match. Germline-derived CDR1 and CDR2 are LNHDA and SQIVND (reference sequence). The CDR3 loop spans 14 amino acids. CDR3 sequence reads: CASSPGQGNTEAFF. The CDR3 DNA is TGTGCCAGTAGCCCGGGACAGGGGAACACTGAAGCTTTCTTT.